The clone carrying this T cell receptor (beta chain) has only one observation. Its antigen is unknown. The primer mix had 60 Vbeta and 13 Jbeta primers. The method was immunoSEQ multiplex PCR; TCRdb's version includes in-frame clones alone and lacks a portion of them. Among 150,000 to 200,000 clones listed, approximately 80% were seen once. This sample was taken from a study of cytomegalovirus exposure and HLA in healthy donors. Study-level points and caveats: A later analysis revealed that TCR association rates differed between HLA loci, peaking at DRB1 and bottoming out at HLA-C. In a later analysis, at a false discovery rate of 0.05, roughly 17,000 TCR beta sequences matched HLA alleles.

This TCR was sampled from a male donor in good health and CMV-seronegative. Sequencing was performed on PBMCs.

As DNA, the CDR3 is TGTGCCAGCAGTCTAACCCCGCCGCTGAGGACCTACGAGCAGTACTTC. Its translation: CASSLTPPLRTYEQYF. The chain employs TRBV2 and TRBJ2-7; D ambiguous. The V and J ends lost 5 bases and 2 bases respectively, with 19 bases between them. This CDR3 contains 16 residues. The V gene's germline CDR1 is SNHLY and CDR2 FYNNEI.